A selection of T cell receptor beta chains follows, all from one sample in a study of T cell responses to AZD1222 COVID-19 vaccine. The repertoire was sequenced with immunoSEQ multiplex PCR; TCRdb's copy has only in-frame clones and lacks some. The repertoire has 250,000 to 300,000 clones, approximately 94% of them found once; the top ten carry about 0.5%. Material: peripheral blood, obtained 28 days after the second AZD1222 dose. All receptors derive from an adult who received the AZD1222 COVID-19 vaccine. CDR3s include the opening cysteine and the closing phenylalanine or tryptophan. A D gene is named only where the DNA matches it firmly. Not all rows give a size; the values are once, few, many and, for expanded clones, a class.

>TRBV28|.|.|TRBJ2-7
CASSLTAVSAGYEQYF
TGTGCCAGCAGTTTAACGGCCGTGAGTGCCGGCTACGAGCAGTACTTC
>TRBV11-3|.|TRBD2|TRBJ2-1
CASSPGLAGTSEQFF
TGTGCCAGCAGCCCCGGACTAGCGGGAACAAGTGAGCAGTTCTTC
>TRBV28|.|.|TRBJ1-2
CATHLGRLNGYTF
TGTGCCACCCACCTCGGCAGGTTGAATGGCTACACCTTC
>TRBV28|.|.|TRBJ1-5
CASSPYSSNQPQHF
TGTGCCAGCAGCCCTTATTCAAGCAATCAGCCCCAGCATTTT
>TRBV6-1|.|.|TRBJ2-3
CASSDRGVSDTQYF
TGTGCCAGCAGTGATCGGGGCGTTTCAGATACGCAGTATTTT
>TRBV3-1/TRBV3-2|.|.|TRBJ2-2
CASSQTRTGELFF
TGTGCCAGCAGCCAAACCCGCACCGGGGAGCTGTTTTTT
>TRBV6-2/TRBV6-3|.|.|TRBJ2-7
CASSYSGGNYEQYF
TGTGCCAGCAGTTACTCGGGAGGAAACTACGAGCAGTACTTC
>TRBV11-3|.|TRBD2|TRBJ2-7
CASSPGLAGGLDTRSYEQYF
TGTGCCAGCAGCCCGGGACTAGCGGGGGGGCTAGACACTCGATCCTACGAGCAGTACTTC
>TRBV13|.|.|TRBJ1-1
CASSPLTRMNTEAFF
TGTGCCAGCAGCCCATTGACACGTATGAACACTGAAGCTTTCTTT
>TRBV2|once|TRBD1|TRBJ1-1
CASIKESGGGTEAFF
TGTGCCAGCATTAAGGAGTCAGGGGGTGGCACTGAAGCTTTCTTT
>TRBV4-2|.|.|TRBJ1-5
CASSQQGSNQPQHF
TGTGCCAGCAGCCAACAGGGGTCGAATCAGCCCCAGCATTTT
>TRBV6-1|.|.|TRBJ2-3
CASRPRTGRADTQYF
TGTGCCAGCAGACCGCGGACAGGGAGGGCAGATACGCAGTATTTT
>TRBV3-1/TRBV3-2|.|TRBD2|TRBJ2-7
CASSPESGTSSEQYF
TGTGCCAGCAGCCCCGAATCAGGGACTAGCAGCGAGCAGTACTTC
>TRBV15|.|.|TRBJ2-1
CATSRDFSSGEQFF
TGTGCCACCAGCAGAGATTTTTCCAGCGGGGAGCAGTTCTTC
>TRBV18|.|.|TRBJ2-5
CASSPPNLQETQYF
TGTGCCAGCTCACCACCGAATCTCCAAGAGACCCAGTACTTC
>TRBV5-1|.|.|TRBJ1-1
CASSLYRVHTEAFF
TGCGCCAGCAGCTTGTATAGGGTGCACACTGAAGCTTTCTTT
>TRBV19|.|.|TRBJ1-2
CASSIGGVYGYTF
TGTGCCAGTAGTATAGGTGGGGTCTATGGCTACACCTTC
>TRBV5-5|.|.|TRBJ2-1
CASSLAGADKQFF
TGTGCCAGCAGCTTGGCCGGGGCAGATAAGCAGTTCTTC
>TRBV4-1|once|TRBD2|TRBJ2-1
CASSQISGGSSEQFF
TGCGCCAGCAGCCAAATTAGCGGGGGCAGTTCCGAGCAGTTCTTC
>TRBV28|.|.|TRBJ1-4
CASTGATNEKLFF
TGTGCCAGCACGGGTGCAACTAATGAAAAACTGTTTTTT
>TRBV7-9|.|.|TRBJ2-7
CASSLRSIYEQYF
TGTGCCAGCAGCTTAAGATCGATTTACGAGCAGTACTTC
>TRBV28|once|TRBD2|TRBJ2-1
CASSQTTSGFYNEQFF
TGTGCCAGCAGCCAAACTACTAGCGGCTTCTACAATGAGCAGTTCTTC
>TRBV5-6|.|.|TRBJ2-7
CASSLVGSSYEQYF
TGTGCCAGCAGCTTGGTTGGGAGCTCCTACGAGCAGTACTTC
>TRBV7-9|.|.|TRBJ2-7
CASSSLLGENEQYF
TGTGCCAGCAGTTCCCTCCTGGGCGAAAACGAGCAGTACTTC
>TRBV9|.|TRBD2|TRBJ2-1
CASSPRPLAGVSYNEQFF
TGTGCCAGCAGCCCACGCCCGCTAGCGGGAGTATCCTACAATGAGCAGTTCTTC
>TRBV11-2|.|.|TRBJ1-1
CASSVEGGEAFF
TGTGCCAGCAGCGTGGAAGGCGGGGAAGCTTTCTTT
>TRBV7-2|.|TRBD1|TRBJ1-1
CASSVSGGDTEAFF
TGTGCCAGCAGCGTATCAGGGGGGGACACTGAAGCTTTCTTT
>TRBV28|once|TRBD2|TRBJ2-2
CASSRLAGTGELFF
TGTGCCAGCAGCCGACTAGCGGGGACCGGGGAGCTGTTTTTT
>TRBV11-3|few|.|TRBJ1-2
CASSSTQGYGYTF
TGTGCCAGCAGCTCAACTCAGGGCTATGGCTACACCTTC
>TRBV7-2|.|TRBD1|TRBJ2-7
CASSSTGGNYEQYF
TGTGCCAGCAGCTCGACAGGGGGCAATTACGAGCAGTACTTC
>TRBV3-1/TRBV3-2|.|TRBD2|TRBJ2-5
CASSQGSSGGVSQYF
TGTGCCAGCAGCCAAGGGTCGAGCGGGGGTGTGTCCCAGTACTTC
>TRBV6-5|.|.|TRBJ1-3
CASSYSAGNTIYF
TGTGCCAGCAGTTACTCGGCCGGAAACACCATATATTTT
>TRBV18|.|.|TRBJ1-2
CASSPSPQVNYGYTF
TGTGCCAGCTCACCAAGCCCACAGGTTAACTATGGCTACACCTTC
>TRBV21-1|.|.|TRBJ1-1
CASSTRVSTEAFF
TGTGCCAGCAGCACCCGAGTGAGTACTGAAGCTTTCTTT
>TRBV7-9|.|.|TRBJ1-1
CASREGPEAFF
TGTGCCAGCAGGGAAGGGCCCGAAGCTTTCTTT
>TRBV27|.|.|TRBJ1-1
CASSLSRGGNTEAFF
TGTGCCAGCAGTTTATCCAGGGGAGGCAACACTGAAGCTTTCTTT
>TRBV4-3|.|.|TRBJ1-5
CASSQDAAGLQPQHF
TGCGCCAGCAGCCAAGATGCGGCAGGGTTACAGCCCCAGCATTTT
>TRBV9|.|.|TRBJ1-6
CASSVRRDNSPLHF
TGTGCCAGCAGCGTACGCAGGGATAATTCACCCCTCCACTTT
>TRBV6-2/TRBV6-3|.|TRBD2|TRBJ2-7
CASSYGREGQTYEQYF
TGTGCCAGCAGTTACGGGCGGGAGGGACAAACCTACGAGCAGTACTTC
>TRBV28|.|.|TRBJ1-6
CASRRTRGPYNSPLHF
TGTGCCAGCAGGCGGACGAGGGGTCCCTATAATTCACCCCTCCACTTT
>TRBV28|once|.|TRBJ1-1
CASTAVGGSEAFF
TGTGCCAGCACTGCCGTCGGAGGGTCTGAAGCTTTCTTT
>TRBV10-2|.|.|TRBJ1-2
CASSESGGQGDGYTF
TGCGCCAGCAGTGAGTCGGGGGGGCAAGGAGATGGCTACACCTTC
>TRBV2|once|.|TRBJ2-1
CASSEGAGWNEQFF
TGTGCCAGCAGTGAAGGGGCAGGGTGGAATGAGCAGTTCTTC
>TRBV5-4|.|.|TRBJ2-5
CASSLVRQEGVQETQYF
TGTGCCAGCAGCTTGGTCCGACAGGAGGGGGTACAAGAGACCCAGTACTTC
>TRBV29-1|.|TRBD1|TRBJ1-4
CSVMTGRNEKLFF
TGCAGCGTGATGACAGGGAGAAATGAAAAACTGTTTTTT
>TRBV5-8|.|.|TRBJ2-7
CANPLRGGTPQEYF
TGTGCCAACCCTCTACGAGGGGGAACCCCCCAGGAGTACTTC
>TRBV3-1/TRBV3-2|.|TRBD2|TRBJ2-5
CASRPTSGLQETQYF
TGTGCCAGCAGGCCAACTAGCGGCCTCCAAGAGACCCAGTACTTC
>TRBV29-1|.|.|TRBJ2-1
CSVGSSYDSYNEQFF
TGCAGCGTTGGTAGTAGCTACGACTCCTACAATGAGCAGTTCTTC
>TRBV19|.|TRBD1|TRBJ1-2
CASSIRGQLLRGYTF
TGTGCCAGTAGTATTCGGGGACAGCTTCTGCGAGGCTACACCTTC
>TRBV7-3|.|TRBD2|TRBJ2-5
CASSSRTPGLAGGKETQYF
TGTGCCAGCAGCTCTCGGACTCCGGGACTAGCGGGGGGGAAGGAGACCCAGTACTTC